This T cell receptor (beta chain) was profiled in a study of shared clonotypes between healthy human individuals. Study-wide points: Represented diversity (both genetic and exposure-history) was limited by the small number of donors. Clonotype sharing among donors was expected to depend on sequencing depth.

CDR1 is SEHNR, CDR2 FQNEAQ, per germline (reference sequence). V gave up 3 bases and J gave up 1 base, with 12 bases separating them. This CDR3 spans 15 amino acids. With regard to this clone: Its cognate antigen is unknown.

Deep-level running was used for the assay. Each PCR replicate from the sorted subsets contained roughly 210 ng DNA, which is 30,000 or so T cell genomes. Sequenced by immunoSEQ multiplex PCR; TCRdb stores in-frame clones only, minus some. The sample lists 2,500,000 or so clones, around 93% seen once, with 0.37% in the top ten. The sample taken for sequencing was naive CD4+ T cells from PBMCs. Subset noted: CD45RA+ positively selected. The sequence came from a man aged 18 to 29 in good health. Some clones in this sample may be carry-over from other donors' samples. The chain combines TRBV7-9 with TRBJ1-1, with no clear D. CDR3 nucleotide sequence: TGTGCCAGCAGCTTGAGGGCCGCTTCGAACACTGAAGCTTTCTTT. Translated, it gives CASSLRAASNTEAFF.